This TCR beta chain was sequenced in a study of shared clonotypes between healthy human individuals. This clone was observed once. There are 17 residues in the CDR3. The germline V gene has CDR1 SGDLS and CDR2 YYNGEE. With V trimmed by 2 bases and J by 4 bases, 12 bases remained unmatched. In the naive CD8 group, cells lacked CD45RO and were positively selected for CCR7, so terminally differentiated effector memory CD45RA+ cells were left out. The method was immunoSEQ multiplex PCR; TCRdb's version includes in-frame clones alone and lacks a portion of them. The profile shows around 2,000,000 clones, about 95% of them singletons.

The gene calls are TRBV9 and TRBJ2-1, with 7 bases lining up with TRBD2. Sequencing was done on a sample of naive CD8+ T cells sorted from blood. This TCR was sampled from a man between 18 and 35 years old in good health. The CDR3, as DNA: TGTGCCAGCAGCGTCTTAGCGGGCCCCCTGGTTTACAATGAGCAGTTCTTC. As protein: CASSVLAGPLVYNEQFF.